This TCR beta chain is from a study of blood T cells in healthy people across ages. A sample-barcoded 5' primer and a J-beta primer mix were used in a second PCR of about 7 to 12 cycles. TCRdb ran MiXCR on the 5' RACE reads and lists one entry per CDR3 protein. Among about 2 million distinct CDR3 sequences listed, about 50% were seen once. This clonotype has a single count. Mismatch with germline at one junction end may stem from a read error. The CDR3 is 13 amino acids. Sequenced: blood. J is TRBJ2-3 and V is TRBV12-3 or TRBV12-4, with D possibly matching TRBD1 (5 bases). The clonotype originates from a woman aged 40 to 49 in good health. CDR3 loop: CAGSLGLTDTQYF. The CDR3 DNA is TGTGCCGGCAGTTTGGGGCTGACAGATACGCAGTATTTT.